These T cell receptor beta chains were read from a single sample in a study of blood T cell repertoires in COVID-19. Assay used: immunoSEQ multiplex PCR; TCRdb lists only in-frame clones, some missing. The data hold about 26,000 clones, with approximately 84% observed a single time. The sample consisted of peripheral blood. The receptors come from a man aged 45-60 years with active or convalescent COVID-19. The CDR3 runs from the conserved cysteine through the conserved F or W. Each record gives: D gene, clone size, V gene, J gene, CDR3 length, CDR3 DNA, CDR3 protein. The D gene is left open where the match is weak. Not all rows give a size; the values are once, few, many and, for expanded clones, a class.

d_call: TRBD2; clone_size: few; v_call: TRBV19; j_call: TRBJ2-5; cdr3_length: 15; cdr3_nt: TGTGCCAGTAGTATGACATCGGGGGGGCCGGAGACCCAGTACTTC; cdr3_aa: CASSMTSGGPETQYF
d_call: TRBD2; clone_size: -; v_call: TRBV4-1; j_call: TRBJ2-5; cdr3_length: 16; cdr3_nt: TGCGCCAGCAGCCATGCTAGCGGGAGGACCCAAGAGACCCAGTACTTC; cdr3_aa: CASSHASGRTQETQYF
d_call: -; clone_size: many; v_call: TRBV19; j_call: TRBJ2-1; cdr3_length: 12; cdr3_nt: TGTGCCAGTAGTATAGACCCAGATGAGCAGTTCTTC; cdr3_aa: CASSIDPDEQFF
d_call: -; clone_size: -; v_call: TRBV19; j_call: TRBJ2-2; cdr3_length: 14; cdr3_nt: TGTGCCAGTAGAACGGACTATGTCCCCGGGGAGCTGTTTTTT; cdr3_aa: CASRTDYVPGELFF
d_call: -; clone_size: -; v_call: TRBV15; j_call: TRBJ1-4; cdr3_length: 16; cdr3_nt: TGTGCCACCAGCGAACCTTCAGGGGAAACTAATGAAAAACTGTTTTTT; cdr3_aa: CATSEPSGETNEKLFF
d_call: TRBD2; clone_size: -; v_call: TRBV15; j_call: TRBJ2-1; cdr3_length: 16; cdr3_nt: TGTGCCACCAGCAGAGAAGTCGCTAGCGGCTACAATGAGCAGTTCTTC; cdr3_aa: CATSREVASGYNEQFF
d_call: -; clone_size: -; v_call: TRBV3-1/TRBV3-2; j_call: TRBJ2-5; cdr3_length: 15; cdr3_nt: TGTGCCAGCAGCCTCTATTCTGGGGCCCAAGAGACCCAGTACTTC; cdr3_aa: CASSLYSGAQETQYF
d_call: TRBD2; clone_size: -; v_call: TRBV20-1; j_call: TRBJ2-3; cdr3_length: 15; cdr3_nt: TGCAGTGCTAGTTTGCCGGGACTAGCGGGGGATACGCAGTATTTT; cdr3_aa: CSASLPGLAGDTQYF
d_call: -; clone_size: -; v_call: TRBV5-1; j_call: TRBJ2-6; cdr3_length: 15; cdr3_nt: TGCGCCAGCAGCTTCCTCCAGTCCGGGGCCAACGTCCTGACTTTC; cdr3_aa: CASSFLQSGANVLTF
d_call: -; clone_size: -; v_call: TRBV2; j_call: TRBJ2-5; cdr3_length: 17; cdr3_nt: TGTGCCAGCAGTGCCCCCATGCGAGCGGACCTCCAAGAGACCCAGTACTTC; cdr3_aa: CASSAPMRADLQETQYF
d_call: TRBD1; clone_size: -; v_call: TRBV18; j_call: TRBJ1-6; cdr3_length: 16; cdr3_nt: TGTGCCAGCTCACAAACAGGGGGCTCCTATAATTCACCCCTCCACTTT; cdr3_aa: CASSQTGGSYNSPLHF
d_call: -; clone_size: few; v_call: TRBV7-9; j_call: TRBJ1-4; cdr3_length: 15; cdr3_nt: TGTGCCAGCAGCCTGGCCGGCCGGGGGAATGAAAAACTGTTTTTT; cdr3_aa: CASSLAGRGNEKLFF
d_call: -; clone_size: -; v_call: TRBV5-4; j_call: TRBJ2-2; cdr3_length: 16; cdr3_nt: TGTGCCAGCAGCTTGGATGACAGTGGGCGGTACGGGGAGCTGTTTTTT; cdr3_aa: CASSLDDSGRYGELFF
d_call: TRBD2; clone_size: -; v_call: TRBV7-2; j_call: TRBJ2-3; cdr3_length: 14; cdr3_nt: TGTGCCAGCAGCTTAGTATCGGGAGGAGATACGCAGTATTTT; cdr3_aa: CASSLVSGGDTQYF